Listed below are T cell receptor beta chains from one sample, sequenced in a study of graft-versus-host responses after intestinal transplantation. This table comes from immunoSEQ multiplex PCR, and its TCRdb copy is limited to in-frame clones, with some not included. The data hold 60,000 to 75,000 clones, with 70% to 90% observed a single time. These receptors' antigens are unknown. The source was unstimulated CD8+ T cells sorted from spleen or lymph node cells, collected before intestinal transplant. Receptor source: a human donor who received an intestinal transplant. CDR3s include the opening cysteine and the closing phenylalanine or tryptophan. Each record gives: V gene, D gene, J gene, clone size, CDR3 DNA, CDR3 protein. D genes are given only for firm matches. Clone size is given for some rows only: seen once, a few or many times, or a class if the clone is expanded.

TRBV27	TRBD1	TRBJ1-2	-	TGTGCCAGCAGTTACTCCGGGACAGGGTCTAACTATGGCTACACCTTC	CASSYSGTGSNYGYTF
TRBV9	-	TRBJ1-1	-	TGTGCCAGCAGCGTAGGGAGTGGAGGAACTGAAGCTTTCTTT	CASSVGSGGTEAFF
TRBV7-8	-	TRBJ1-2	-	TGTGCCAGCAGCCCCACAGCCTATGGCTACACCTTC	CASSPTAYGYTF
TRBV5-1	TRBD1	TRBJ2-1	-	TGCGCCAGCAGCTTTTTACCGGACAGGGTTTACAATGAGCAGTTCTTC	CASSFLPDRVYNEQFF
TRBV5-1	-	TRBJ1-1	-	TGCGCCAGCAGCTTGGGTGGGGGCATAGCTTTCTTT	CASSLGGGIAFF
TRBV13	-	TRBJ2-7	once	TGTGCCAGCAGCACAGGGAGCAGGGTTAGCGAGCAGTACTTC	CASSTGSRVSEQYF
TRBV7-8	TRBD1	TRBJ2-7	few	TGTGCCAGCAGGATGGGGGCAGGGGGCCTCTACGAGCAGTACTTC	CASRMGAGGLYEQYF
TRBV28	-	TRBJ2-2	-	TGTGCCAGCAGTTTAATCCTGAGGGACACCGGGGAGCTGTTTTTT	CASSLILRDTGELFF
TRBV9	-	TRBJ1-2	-	TGTGCCAGCAGCGTAGACAGGACCTTTAGCTATGGCTACACCTTC	CASSVDRTFSYGYTF
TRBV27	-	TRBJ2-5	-	TGTGCCAGCGGATTTACGGTTCGCGGAGAGACCCAGTACTTC	CASGFTVRGETQYF
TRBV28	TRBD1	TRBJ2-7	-	TGTGCCAGCAGCCGTGTTATGGCAGGGGGATCGGGGGAGCAGTACTTC	CASSRVMAGGSGEQYF
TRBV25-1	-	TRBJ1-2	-	TGTGCCAGCAGTGAATATGGAGGGTCGGAAGGCTACACCTTC	CASSEYGGSEGYTF
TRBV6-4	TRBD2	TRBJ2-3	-	TGTGCCAGCAGTGAGCGGGAGACAGATACGCAGTATTTT	CASSERETDTQYF
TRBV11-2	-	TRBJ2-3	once	TGTGCCAGCAGCTTTCGGGACACGTTGTCGGCGCAGTATTTT	CASSFRDTLSAQYF
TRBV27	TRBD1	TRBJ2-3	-	TGTGCCAGCAGTTTAAAGGGGGCCCGGGGAGATACGCAGTATTTT	CASSLKGARGDTQYF
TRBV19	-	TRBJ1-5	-	TGTGCCAGTCAGAAACGGGGGCAGCCCCAGCATTTT	CASQKRGQPQHF
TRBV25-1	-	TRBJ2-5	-	TGTGCCAGCAGTGCCCCCCCCCGGGAGACCCAGTACTTC	CASSAPPRETQYF
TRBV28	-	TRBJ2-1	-	TGTGCCAGCAGTTTCGAACAGGGAGTCTATGAGCAGTTCTTC	CASSFEQGVYEQFF
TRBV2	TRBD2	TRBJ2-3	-	TGTGCCAGCAGTGAAGAGATAGCGGGAGGCACCACAGATACGCAGTATTTT	CASSEEIAGGTTDTQYF
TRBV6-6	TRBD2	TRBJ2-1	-	TGTGCCAGCAGTCCAAGCGGGGGTGAGCAGTTCTTC	CASSPSGGEQFF
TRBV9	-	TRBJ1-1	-	TGTGCCAGCAGCCCATCGGGGGGGAACACTGAAGCTTTCTTT	CASSPSGGNTEAFF
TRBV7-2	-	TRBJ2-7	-	TGTGCCAGCAGCTTTAGTTACCTCACGGAGAACGAGCAGTACTTC	CASSFSYLTENEQYF
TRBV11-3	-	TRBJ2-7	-	TGTGCCAGCAGCGAACAGGGCGGTCGCGAGCAGTACTTC	CASSEQGGREQYF
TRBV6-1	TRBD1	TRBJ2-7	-	TGTGCCAGCAGCGGGACAGTTTTACCCTACGAGCAGTACTTC	CASSGTVLPYEQYF
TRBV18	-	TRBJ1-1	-	TGTGCCAGCTCTCCGCCCGGTTATACAGAGAACACTGAAGCTTTCTTT	CASSPPGYTENTEAFF
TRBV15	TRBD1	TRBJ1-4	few	TGTGCCACCAGCAGTGGACAGGGGGCTGATGAAAAACTGTTTTTT	CATSSGQGADEKLFF
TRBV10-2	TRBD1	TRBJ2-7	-	TGCGCCAGCAGTGAGGGACAGGGCGTGCAGTACTTC	CASSEGQGVQYF